This T cell receptor beta chain appears in the sequencing data of a study of CD8 T cells in Susac syndrome. Trimming removed 4 bases from V and 3 bases from J, with 16 bases in between. Looked up from germline, CDR1 is LGHNA and CDR2 is YNFKEQ. The CDR3 consists of 15 residues. Random hexamers were used to reverse transcribe the RNA input (about 0.45 to 1 ug). The immunoSEQ assay covered 54 Vbeta and 13 Jbeta segments for CDR3. One entry per CDR3 protein, called by TCRdb with MiXCR from the immunoSEQ multiplex PCR reads. This sample has approximately 120,000 distinct CDR3 sequences, with around 95% found just once.

J is TRBJ2-7 and V is TRBV4-2, with D possibly matching TRBD2 (6 bases). The sequencing input was CD4+ T cells from PBMCs. The source of this sequence is a human donor in good health. DNA of the CDR3: TGTGCCAGCAGCCCAAGGGTAACGGGGGACTACGAGCAGTACTTC. Protein: CASSPRVTGDYEQYF.